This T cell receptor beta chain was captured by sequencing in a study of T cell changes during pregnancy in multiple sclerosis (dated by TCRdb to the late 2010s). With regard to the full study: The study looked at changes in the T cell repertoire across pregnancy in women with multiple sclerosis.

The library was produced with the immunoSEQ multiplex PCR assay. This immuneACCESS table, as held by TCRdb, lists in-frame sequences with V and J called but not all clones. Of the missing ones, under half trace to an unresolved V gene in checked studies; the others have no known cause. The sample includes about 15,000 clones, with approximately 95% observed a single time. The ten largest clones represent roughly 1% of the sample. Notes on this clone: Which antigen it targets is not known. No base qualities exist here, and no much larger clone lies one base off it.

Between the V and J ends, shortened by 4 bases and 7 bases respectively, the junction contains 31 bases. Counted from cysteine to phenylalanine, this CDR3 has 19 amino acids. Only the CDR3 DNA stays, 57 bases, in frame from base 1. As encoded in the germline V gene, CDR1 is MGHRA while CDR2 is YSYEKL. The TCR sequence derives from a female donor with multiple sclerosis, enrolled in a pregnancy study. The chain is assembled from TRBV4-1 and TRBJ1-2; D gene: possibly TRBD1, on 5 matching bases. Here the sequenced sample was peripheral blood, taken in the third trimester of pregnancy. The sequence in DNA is TGCGCCAGCAGCCCCCCAAAGGAGTCTGGAAGGGCGGGACTGGGTGGCTACACCTTC. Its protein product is CASSPPKESGRAGLGGYTF.